This T cell receptor (beta chain) was sequenced in a study of CD8+ T cells in alopecia areata. The CDR3 runs 14 residues. V shed 3 bases and J 7 bases; nucleotides not matched to a gene: 6. Germline-derived CDR1 and CDR2 are SGHTA and FQGTGA. Noted treatment: oral pan-JAK inhibitor, 5-10 mg twice daily. Individuals with alopecia areata gave both lesional scalp punch biopsies and peripheral blood for collection. There are a few counts of this clone. RNA, once extracted, was reverse transcribed into cDNA for use as the sequencing template. TCRdb's table, derived via immunoSEQ multiplex PCR, lists solely in-frame clones and lacks some. In the table there are approximately 5,400 clones, over 60% of which are singletons.

Sequencing was performed on skin, taken at week 24, from a patient treated with tofacitinib. The rearrangement links TRBV7-3 to TRBJ2-3, with TRBD2 identical over 8 bases. This receptor was obtained from a human donor with alopecia areata. The CDR3 DNA is TGTGCCAGCAGCTTGGGGACTAGTGGAAATACGCAGTATTTT. Protein sequence: CASSLGTSGNTQYF.